One and the same sample provided the 32 T cell receptor beta chains below, sequenced in a study of shared clonotypes between healthy human individuals. TCRdb keeps only in-frame clones here, not all; method: immunoSEQ multiplex PCR. The profile shows 490,000 or so clones, around 80% of them singletons. Input material: PBMCs. The receptors come from a woman aged 40 to 50 in good health. Some clones in this sample may be carry-over from other donors' samples.

This rearrangement joins TRBV7-2 to TRBJ2-1; 12 bases map to TRBD1. CDR3 length equals 15 residues. Per germline, CDR1 SGHTA and CDR2 FQGNSA. After removal of 5 bases from V and 15 bases from J, the junction contained 14 bases not matched to a gene. The CDR3 coding sequence is TGTGCCAGCAGCCCCTGGGACAGGGGGCGCCAGATCGGGTTCTTC. The encoded protein is CASSPWDRGRQIGFF. The full variable domain, completed using reference TRBV7-2 and TRBJ2-1, is GAGVSQSPSNKVTEKGKDVELRCDPISGHTALYWYRQSLGQGLEFLIYFQGNSAPDKSGLPSDRFSAERTGGSVSTLTIQRTQQEDSAVYLCASSPWDRGRQIGFFGPGTRLTVL.

With regard to this clone: Other DNA sequences in this specimen translate into the identical CDR3. The chain is built from TRBV29-1 and TRBJ2-5, with D perhaps matching TRBD2 (6 bases). Germline CDR1 is SQVTM and CDR2 is ANQGSEA. This CDR3 contains 13 residues. Trimming cost V 3 bases and J 5 bases, with 13 bases left between them. CDR3 region: CSVERSGSETQYF. CDR3 DNA: TGCAGCGTTGAGCGCAGCGGGTCCGAGACCCAGTACTTC.

This clone was detected only a few times. The V call is TRBV7-2, the J call TRBJ2-7; possible D gene TRBD2, 6 bases. V was cut by 1 base and J by 2 bases, with 12 bases left in between. The length of the CDR3 is 15 residues. The V gene's germline CDR1 is SGHTA and CDR2 FQGNSA. Here the CDR3 DNA reads TGTGCCAGCAGCTTAGTTAGCGGAGAGACCTACGAGCAGTACTTC. Translation gives CASSLVSGETYEQYF. Together with reference TRBV7-2 and TRBJ2-7, the CDR3 gives the full variable domain: GAGVSQSPSNKVTEKGKDVELRCDPISGHTALYWYRQSLGQGLEFLIYFQGNSAPDKSGLPSDRFSAERTGGSVSTLTIQRTQQEDSAVYLCASSLVSGETYEQYFGPGTRLTVT.

In its sample, this clone was seen once. This CDR3 is CASSIRRLDEQFF. The CDR3 DNA follows: TGTGCCAGTAGTATAAGGCGGCTGGATGAGCAGTTCTTC. The chain uses TRBV19 and TRBJ2-1; D call uncertain. Trimming shortened V by 2 bases and J by 8 bases, and 10 bases separated the two germline ends. The germline CDR1 and CDR2 sequences are LNHDA and SQIVND (reference sequence). This CDR3 is built from 13 residues.

This clone was observed once. This sample also contains other DNA sequences that code for the same CDR3. This chain links TRBV18 with TRBJ2-7; 7 bases align to TRBD1. There are 13 residues in the CDR3. Germline CDR1 reads KGHSH; CDR2 reads LQKENI. The junction had 0 bases not matched to a gene; V was cut back by 3 bases and J by 1 base. CDR3 nucleotide sequence: TGTGCCAGCTCACCGGACAGGTCCTACGAGCAGTACTTC. It translates to CASSPDRSYEQYF.

The chain employs TRBV29-1 and TRBJ1-5, with D possibly matching TRBD1 (5 bases). V lost 7 bases, J lost 2 bases, and 18 bases lay in between. The CDR3 is 15 amino acids. Germline loops: CDR1 SQVTM, CDR2 ANQGSEA. CDR3 sequence reads: CSAGFGVGGNQPQHF. CDR3 DNA sequence: TGCAGCGCCGGGTTTGGGGTAGGGGGCAATCAGCCCCAGCATTTT.

The chain employs TRBV21-1 and TRBJ2-1. TRBV21-1 represents a pseudogene. CDR3 length equals 13 residues. The CDR3, as DNA: TGTGCCAGCAGCACTGCCGGATACAATGAGCAGTTCTTC. It codes for CASSTAGYNEQFF.

This clone was counted once. V usage is TRBV7-2 and J usage is TRBJ2-7; tentatively, D is TRBD2 (6 bases). Germline CDR1 is SGHTA and CDR2 is FQGNSA. V was trimmed by 5 bases and J by 7 bases, leaving 12 bases between them. This CDR3 spans 12 amino acids. The CDR3 region has the DNA TGTGCCAGCAGCCCCGCGACTAGGGAGCAGTACTTC. Protein product: CASSPATREQYF.

The V gene is TRBV7-9, the J gene TRBJ1-1; D is perhaps TRBD1 (5 bases). The CDR3 runs 13 residues. CDR1 and CDR2 (germline): SEHNR, FQNEAQ (reference sequence). V was cut by 3 bases and J by 3 bases, with 8 bases left in between. This CDR3 is CASSFGGDTEAFF. The DNA for the CDR3 is TGTGCCAGCAGCTTCGGGGGGGACACTGAAGCTTTCTTT.

V and J are TRBV4-1 and TRBJ2-7; possibly TRBD2 for D (7 bases). V lost 1 base and J 5 bases, leaving 12 bases between the germline ends. This CDR3 spans 14 amino acids. Germline V gene lookup returns CDR1 MGHRA and CDR2 YSYEKL. The CDR3 loop reads CASSQVAGANEQYF. CDR3 nucleotide sequence: TGCGCCAGCAGCCAAGTTGCGGGGGCGAACGAGCAGTACTTC.

The gene calls are TRBV28 and TRBJ2-5, with 10 positions matching TRBD2. The DNA end favors TRBJ2-7, so the J call may be wrong. Germline V gene sequence: CDR1 MDHEN, CDR2 SYDVKM. This CDR3 spans 16 amino acids. CDR3 nucleotides: TGTGCCAGCAGTCCGTCTGGACTAGCGGCCCCCCACGAGCAGTACTTC. It codes for CASSPSGLAAPHEQYF.

The rearrangement links TRBV28 to TRBJ2-1; D unresolved. Deletions cut 3 bases from V and 9 bases from J, with 15 bases between. Germline-derived CDR1 and CDR2 are MDHEN and SYDVKM. This CDR3 comprises 14 residues. CDR3 nucleotides: TGTGCCAGCAGTTTCGGTACTCAACTGACTGAGCAGTTCTTC. It encodes CASSFGTQLTEQFF.

This clone has more than one count but fewer than ten. The V gene is TRBV5-1, the J gene TRBJ2-6, with D perhaps matching TRBD1 (6 bases). The CDR3 spans 18 residues. Between the trimmed V and J ends, which lost 0 bases and 0 bases, there was a span of 13 bases. Germline lookup yields CDR1 SGHRS and CDR2 YFSETQ. Here the CDR3 DNA reads TGCGCCAGCAGCTTGGAGACAGGAAGGGGCTCTGGGGCCAACGTCCTGACTTTC. Translated: CASSLETGRGSGANVLTF.

The J gene is TRBJ1-2, the V gene TRBV27, with D unclear. The V gene's germline CDR1 is MNHEY and CDR2 SMNVEV (reference sequence). This CDR3 is 14 amino acids long. The V gene lost 6 bases and the J gene lost 8 bases, with 19 bases spanning the gap. The CDR3 nucleotides read TGTGCCAGCAGGCTGAACAGACAAAGTGGCGGCTACACCTTC. Protein: CASRLNRQSGGYTF.

This clone showed up just a few times. The J gene is TRBJ2-3, the V gene TRBV6-4; 9 positions agree with TRBD2. Germline CDR1 is MRHNA and CDR2 is SNTAGT. V dropped 3 bases and J dropped 4; count of bases not matched to a gene: 8. The CDR3 runs 16 residues. For the CDR3, the DNA is TGTGCCAGCAGTGAAATAGCGGGAGATAAATCAGATACGCAGTATTTT. Protein product: CASSEIAGDKSDTQYF.

This clone was observed once. The V call is TRBV6-6, the J call TRBJ2-7, with a possible D match to TRBD1 (5 bases). Per the germline V gene, CDR1 is MNHNY and CDR2 is SVGAGI (reference sequence). The V and J ends lost 4 bases and 3 bases respectively, with 7 bases between them. The CDR3 spans 12 residues. This CDR3 reads CASSLDIYEQYF. CDR3 bases: TGTGCCAGCAGTTTGGACATCTACGAGCAGTACTTC.

The V gene is TRBV19, the J gene TRBJ1-1; 7 nucleotides align to TRBD1. The CDR3 runs 13 residues. Germline values: CDR1 LNHDA, CDR2 SQIVND (reference sequence). J lost 2 bases, V lost 4 bases, and 1 base had no gene match. The DNA for the CDR3 is TGTGCCAGTAGTAAAGGGGGCAACACTGAAGCTTTCTTT. This encodes CASSKGGNTEAFF.

The CDR3 reads CASSPRGVAGGSYEQYF. CDR3 coding DNA: TGTGCCAGCAGCCCCCGGGGGGTTGCGGGAGGGTCCTACGAGCAGTACTTC. This chain connects TRBV7-2 to TRBJ2-7; TRBD2 aligns across 9 bases. Germline CDR1 is SGHTA and CDR2 is FQGNSA. J lost 1 base, V lost 5 bases, and 12 bases had no gene match. This CDR3 comprises 17 residues.

The J gene is TRBJ2-5, the V gene TRBV19; D is unresolved. Germline CDR1 reads LNHDA; CDR2 reads SQIVND (reference sequence). Trimming pared 1 base from V and 0 bases from J, leaving 9 bases between. The CDR3 runs 15 residues. The CDR3 protein is CASSIVGQHQETQYF. CDR3 nucleotides: TGTGCCAGTAGTATAGTAGGGCAGCACCAAGAGACCCAGTACTTC.

Concerning this clone: Given a much more abundant clone one base away, this may be a read error. Different DNA sequences within this sample yield the same CDR3. The genes are TRBV7-7 and TRBJ1-1; D ambiguous. The germline V gene has CDR1 SSHAT and CDR2 FNYEAQ (reference sequence). The CDR3 sequence is 13 residues long. CDR3 residues: CASSPLMNTEAFF. CDR3 DNA sequence: TGTGCCAGCAGTCCCCTTATGAACACCGAAGCTTTCTTT.

This clone was observed a few times. V and J are TRBV10-3 and TRBJ2-7, with 11 bases aligning to TRBD2. Germline-derived CDR1 and CDR2 are ENHRY and SYGVKD. Trimming cost V 5 bases and J 13 bases; bases outside gene matches: 13. The CDR3 is 14 residues long. In DNA, the CDR3 is TGTGCCATCAGTCCCATAGGGGGTGGACTAGCGGGCTACTTC. Its translation: CAISPIGGGLAGYF.

This chain uses TRBV28 with TRBJ2-1; 10 bases fit TRBD2. CDR1 MDHEN and CDR2 SYDVKM come from the germline V gene. V shed 8 bases, J shed 2 bases, and the junction held 3 bases outside the gene matches. The CDR3 length is 14 residues. This chain's CDR3 is CASRTSGTYNEQFF. The CDR3 DNA reads as TGTGCCAGCCGGACTAGCGGTACCTACAATGAGCAGTTCTTC.

This clone has just a few counts. The chain is built from TRBV2 and TRBJ2-7; D is possibly TRBD2 (5 bases). Germline CDR1 reads SNHLY; CDR2 reads FYNNEI. The V end lost 7 bases, the J end lost 0 bases, and 10 bases lay between the germline ends. There are 13 residues in the CDR3. CDR3 nucleotides: TGTGCCAGCACTGAGGGCACCTCCTACGAGCAGTACTTC. Its translation is CASTEGTSYEQYF.

Only a few counts were recorded for this clone. This chain links TRBV28 with TRBJ2-5, with 9 bases identical to TRBD1. The J call may be incorrect, as the DNA end agrees better with TRBJ2-7. CDR1 and CDR2 from the germline V gene are MDHEN and SYDVKM. The CDR3 is 16 residues long. CDR3 DNA: TGTGCCAGCAGTTTATCGTGGACAGGGGTATTTCGCGAGCAGTACTTC. It is translated as CASSLSWTGVFREQYF.

The CDR3 nucleotides are TGTGCCAGCAGCGTACCCGGTGGATCCGGAGATACGCAGTATTTT. Its protein product is CASSVPGGSGDTQYF. The chain links TRBV9 to TRBJ2-3; D call uncertain. CDR3 size: 15 residues. Trimming cost V 1 base and J 5 bases, with 14 bases left between them. The V gene's germline CDR1 is SGDLS and CDR2 YYNGEE.

Comment on this clone: It may be a read error: a sequence one base away is much more abundant. The sample holds other DNA sequences that translate to the same CDR3. The V call is TRBV5-6, the J call TRBJ1-1, with D tentatively TRBD1 (6 bases). Germline V CDR1 and CDR2: SGHDT, YYEEEE. Trimming stripped 5 bases from V and 4 bases from J, with 21 bases between. The CDR3 has 16 residues. The CDR3 DNA reads as TGTGCCAGCAGTTCCGGACTGGGGGCCTGGAGCACTGAAGCTTTCTTT. Residues: CASSSGLGAWSTEAFF.

V is TRBV27 and J is TRBJ2-7; TRBD1 aligns across 9 bases. The V gene's germline CDR1 is MNHEY and CDR2 SMNVEV (reference sequence). This CDR3 has 16 amino acids. Losses at the gene ends were 3 bases for V and 4 bases for J; bases not matched to a gene: 10. The CDR3 DNA sequence: TGTGCCAGCAGTTTCAGGGTTGGGGACAGGGCGTACGAGCAGTACTTC. It encodes CASSFRVGDRAYEQYF.

This clone has a handful of counts. The chain joins TRBV6-4 to TRBJ2-2; 7 bases fit TRBD1. There are 15 residues in the CDR3. J lost 4 bases, V lost 5 bases, and 7 bases had no gene match. CDR1 and CDR2 (germline): MRHNA, SNTAGT. CDR3: CASSPIDRATGELFF. For the CDR3, the DNA is TGTGCCAGCAGTCCCATCGACAGGGCCACCGGGGAGCTGTTTTTT.

The chain combines TRBV5-1 with TRBJ2-3; TRBD1 aligns across 7 bases. V lost 2 bases and J lost 6; bases outside the gene matches: 9. This CDR3 region has 15 residues. CDR1 and CDR2 from the germline V gene are SGHRS and YFSETQ. CDR3 in DNA: TGCGCCAGCAGCTTCGAGGGGGCGATTTGGGATACGCAGTATTTT. Translation gives CASSFEGAIWDTQYF.

V is TRBV9 and J is TRBJ2-5, with 10 bases fitting TRBD2. The J call is in doubt because the DNA end fits TRBJ2-7 better. The CDR3 is made up of 15 amino acids. CDR1 and CDR2 (germline): SGDLS, YYNGEE. CDR3 region: CASSVLAGEMGEQYF. The CDR3 DNA reads TGTGCCAGCAGCGTACTAGCGGGAGAAATGGGCGAGCAGTACTTC.

A few counts support this clone. The rearrangement joins TRBV29-1 to TRBJ2-7; 11 positions match TRBD1. Germline loops: CDR1 SQVTM, CDR2 ANQGSEA. The J segment lost 4 bases and the V segment lost 6 bases, leaving 11 bases of the junction unmatched. The CDR3 length is 15 residues. CDR3 nucleotides: TGCAGCGTCGTCTCCGGACAGGGGGCCATATACGAGCAGTACTTC. Translating gives CSVVSGQGAIYEQYF.

The chain has TRBV18 and TRBJ1-4; D ambiguous. The CDR3 length is 15 residues. The germline V and J ends were trimmed by 0 bases and 0 bases, with 5 bases remaining between them. Germline V CDR1 and CDR2: KGHSH, LQKENI. CDR3: CASSPPGSTNEKLFF. In nucleotides, the CDR3 is TGTGCCAGCTCACCACCGGGGTCAACTAATGAAAAACTGTTTTTT.